This T cell receptor (beta chain) was sequenced for a study of spatial heterogeneity in lung cancer. The time point is: sample taken at primary tumor resection. The input material, whole RNA from tumor, nontumor lung or frozen PBMC, was sequenced unsorted. TCRdb re-analysed the 5' RACE reads in MiXCR, keeping a single row per CDR3 protein. The sample includes tens of thousands of distinct CDR3 sequences, approximately 20% of them seen just once. J lost 6 bases, V lost 6 bases, and 7 bases had no gene match. The germline V gene has CDR1 MNHEY and CDR2 SMNVEV (reference sequence). This CDR3 contains 15 residues.

The receptor was derived from a male donor with early-stage non-small cell lung cancer. The input for sequencing was PBMCs, taken at surgery. This sequence joins TRBV27 and TRBJ2-7, with 14 bases lining up with TRBD2. The DNA for the CDR3 is TGTGCCAGCAGCCACCCGGGACTAGCGGGAGCCGAGCAGTACTTC. It encodes CASSHPGLAGAEQYF.